One sample yielded the 5 T cell receptor beta chains listed below, sequenced in a study of blood T cell repertoires in COVID-19. The method was immunoSEQ multiplex PCR; TCRdb's version includes in-frame clones alone and lacks a portion of them. The sample includes 260,000 or so clones, around 88% of them seen just once. The specimen was PBMCs or T cells enriched from blood (not recorded which). Source of these receptors: a woman aged 35 to 49 with acute COVID-19.

Only one count was recorded for this clone. The chain has TRBV27 and TRBJ2-5; D remains ambiguous. V shed 6 bases and J shed 1 base, with 3 bases lying between them. CDR3 length equals 11 residues. CDR1 is MNHEY and CDR2 is SMNVEV in the germline V gene (reference sequence). CDR3 DNA: TGTGCCAGCAGCATCCAAGAGACCCAGTACTTC. Translating it yields CASSIQETQYF.

The chain joins TRBV7-6 to TRBJ2-7; the match to TRBD2 covers 13 bases. V lost 5 bases to trimming and J lost 3 bases; unmatched junction nucleotides: 7. In germline, CDR1 is SGHVS, CDR2 FNYEAQ. This CDR3 has 16 residues. The CDR3 loop reads CASSIGGTSGVYEQYF. The CDR3 DNA reads as TGTGCCAGCAGCATCGGGGGGACTAGCGGGGTCTACGAGCAGTACTTC.

The chain carries TRBV6-5 and TRBJ2-2, with a possible D match to TRBD1 (6 bases). Germline V gene data show CDR1 as MNHEY and CDR2 as SVGAGI. CDR3 length: 14 amino acids. The germline V and J ends were trimmed by 7 bases and 7 bases, with 16 bases remaining between them. CDR3: CASTGATPGGELFF. The CDR3 DNA reads TGTGCCAGCACAGGGGCCACCCCGGGCGGGGAGCTGTTTTTT.

The V and J genes are TRBV6-5 and TRBJ1-2; D not certain. Trimming removed 5 bases from V and 2 bases from J, with 9 bases in between. This CDR3 is 13 amino acids long. Germline assignment: CDR1 MNHEY and CDR2 SVGAGI. The CDR3 sequence is CASSRTVNYGYTF. The CDR3 nucleotides are TGTGCCAGCAGTAGAACAGTAAACTATGGCTACACCTTC.

This sequence joins TRBV7-8 and TRBJ1-3; D uncertain. The CDR3 has 14 amino acids. V shed 6 bases and J shed 4 bases, with 13 bases lying between them. CDR1 SGHVS and CDR2 FQNEAQ come from the germline V gene. This CDR3 is CASRSFGQGNTIYF. The CDR3 region has the DNA TGTGCCAGCAGGTCCTTTGGTCAGGGAAACACCATATATTTT.